These 12 T cell receptor beta chains share one sample of origin, sequenced in a study of blood T cell repertoires in COVID-19. The method was immunoSEQ multiplex PCR; TCRdb's version includes in-frame clones alone and lacks a portion of them. Of 260,000 or so clones in the sample, around four fifths are singletons; the top ten hold 3.6%. Sequenced material: PBMCs or T cells enriched from blood (not recorded which). Source of these receptors: a woman aged 40 to 49 who had been exposed to COVID-19.

This clone came up a few times. V gene TRBV7-9 combines with J gene TRBJ1-1; D is ambiguous. In germline, CDR1 is SEHNR, CDR2 FQNEAQ (reference sequence). Deletions cut 1 base from V and 2 bases from J, with 8 bases between. This CDR3 comprises 14 residues. The CDR3 coding sequence is TGTGCCAGCAGCTTAGTGCTCGGTAACACTGAAGCTTTCTTT. It yields the protein CASSLVLGNTEAFF.

This clone was seen a handful of times. This chain uses TRBV27 with TRBJ1-2; D is uncertain. The CDR3 runs to 14 residues. Germline assignment: CDR1 MNHEY and CDR2 SMNVEV (reference sequence). The V and J ends lost 4 bases and 8 bases respectively, with 17 bases between them. This CDR3 is CASSSPGRAEGYTF. The CDR3 nucleotides are TGTGCCAGCAGTTCCCCGGGGAGGGCGGAGGGCTACACCTTC.

J is TRBJ2-5 and V is TRBV6-5; 12 nucleotides align to TRBD2. The CDR3 contains 12 residues. The ends lost 4 bases at V and 14 bases at J; junction bases unmatched: 5. CDR1 is MNHEY, CDR2 SVGAGI, per germline. CDR3 sequence reads: CASSSSSGGDYF. The CDR3 nucleotides read TGTGCCAGCAGTTCCTCTAGCGGGGGGGACTACTTC.

Remarks on this clone: The sample has other DNA sequences that encode this CDR3 too. The J gene is TRBJ1-5, the V gene TRBV7-9; 10 bases fit TRBD1. V lost 1 base and J lost 7; bases outside the gene matches: 4. In germline, CDR1 is SEHNR, CDR2 FQNEAQ (reference sequence). The CDR3 length is 15 residues. This CDR3 reads CASSLVGTGDQPQHF. CDR3 DNA: TGTGCCAGCAGCTTAGTTGGGACAGGGGACCAGCCCCAGCATTTT.

The chain combines TRBV6-2 or TRBV6-3 with TRBJ1-1; 8 bases map to TRBD1. CDR1 is MNHEY and CDR2 is SVGEGT in the germline V gene. With 2 bases clipped from V and 1 base from J, the junction kept 6 bases outside the gene matches. This CDR3 has 16 residues. CDR3 residues: CASSYDRGTQNTEAFF. The DNA for the CDR3 is TGTGCCAGCAGTTACGACAGGGGAACCCAGAACACTGAAGCTTTCTTT.

The chain combines TRBV6-5 with TRBJ1-1; no definite D call. The CDR3 runs 13 residues. Germline assignment: CDR1 MNHEY and CDR2 SVGAGI. V lost 7 bases and J lost 10, with 19 bases in between. CDR3 protein: CASNNPGDVRAFF. CDR3 sequence (DNA): TGTGCCAGCAATAACCCCGGGGATGTAAGAGCTTTCTTT.

As concerns this clone: Other DNA sequences in the same sample also yield this CDR3. J is TRBJ1-2 and V is TRBV5-6; 7 bases agree with TRBD1. Germline V CDR1 and CDR2: SGHDT, YYEEEE. The CDR3 has 14 residues. V lost 4 bases to trimming and J lost 4 bases; unmatched junction nucleotides: 7. As DNA, the CDR3 is TGTGCCAGCAGCCCGGGGCAGGGGGGCTATGGCTACACCTTC. Its translation: CASSPGQGGYGYTF.

The chain has TRBV29-1 and TRBJ1-1; D is unclear. The CDR3 sequence is 12 residues long. Germline CDR1 is SQVTM and CDR2 is ANQGSEA. The V gene lost 2 bases and the J gene lost 1 base, with 5 bases spanning the gap. CDR3 region: CSVESGNTEAFF. The CDR3 DNA follows: TGCAGCGTTGAATCCGGGAACACTGAAGCTTTCTTT. The whole variable domain, remainder taken from reference TRBV29-1 and TRBJ1-1, is SAVISQKPSRDICQRGTSLTIQCQVDSQVTMMFWYRQQPGQSLTLIATANQGSEATYESGFVIDKFPISRPNLTFSTLTVSNMSPEDSSIYLCSVESGNTEAFFGQGTRLTVV.

The V call is TRBV28, the J call TRBJ2-3; D perhaps matches TRBD2 (5 bases). Germline CDR1 and CDR2: MDHEN and SYDVKM. The CDR3 is made up of 18 amino acids. The V and J ends lost 3 bases and 3 bases respectively, with 22 bases between them. The CDR3: CASSFGGSSLESTDTQYF. The CDR3 nucleotides are TGTGCCAGCAGTTTTGGAGGATCCTCTTTGGAGTCGACAGATACGCAGTATTTT. Using reference TRBV28 and TRBJ2-3 for the parts outside the CDR3, the full variable domain is DVKVTQSSRYLVKRTGEKVFLECVQDMDHENMFWYRQDPGLGLRLIYFSYDVKMKEKGDIPEGYSVSREKKERFSLILESASTNQTSMYLCASSFGGSSLESTDTQYFGPGTRLTVL.

This clone was detected once. The rearrangement uses TRBV13 and TRBJ2-4, with 8 bases that match TRBD2. This CDR3 has 17 amino acids. The V and J ends lost 5 bases and 5 bases, in that order; junction bases with no gene match: 14. Per germline, CDR1 PRHDT and CDR2 FYEKMQ (reference sequence). The CDR3 DNA is TGTGCCAGCAGCCACAATCCACGGGGGGGCATGGAAAACATTCAGTACTTC. Its protein is CASSHNPRGGMENIQYF.

The chain joins TRBV15 to TRBJ2-5; D not resolved. Germline V CDR1 and CDR2: LNHNV, YYDKDF (reference sequence). V lost 3 bases, J lost 5 bases, and 7 bases lay in between. This CDR3 comprises 12 residues. As DNA, the CDR3 is TGTGCCACCAGCAGGGTCGGGGAGACCCAGTACTTC. Its protein product is CATSRVGETQYF.

This clone appeared a single time. The CDR3 sequence is CAWVSGTTTYEQYF. The CDR3 region has the DNA TGTGCCTGGGTATCCGGGACTACGACCTACGAGCAGTACTTC. The gene calls are TRBV30 and TRBJ2-7, with 7 bases fitting TRBD2. J lost 2 bases, V lost 5 bases, and 9 bases had no gene match. From germline, CDR1 is GTSNPN and CDR2 SVGIG (reference sequence). The CDR3 is 14 residues long.